This TCR beta chain was observed in a study of T cell repertoires in cytomegalovirus infection. Study-wide findings and caveats: What dominated the ex vivo response were HLA-C-restricted CMV-specific TCR beta clonotypes.

This clonotype was counted ten times or more. The antigen remains undetermined. The CDR3 totals 19 residues. Germline CDR1 is MNHEY and CDR2 is SVGAGI. With V trimmed by 5 bases and J by 4 bases, 15 bases remained unmatched. TCRdb processed the reads anew with MiXCR; each CDR3 protein has one entry. The data contain tens of thousands of distinct CDR3 sequences, around 20% of them singletons. The sequencing used CD8+ T cells from cultured PBMCs, collected from culture after CMV antigen stimulation. The chain links TRBV6-5 to TRBJ2-3, with 13 bases lining up with TRBD2. The sequence was obtained from a human donor in good health (CMV status not recorded). Some clones in this sample may be carry-over from other donors' samples. The CDR3 is CASSAGTSGVEFRSDTQYF. Written as DNA, the CDR3 is TGTGCCAGCAGTGCCGGGACTAGCGGGGTTGAATTCCGGTCAGATACGCAGTATTTT.